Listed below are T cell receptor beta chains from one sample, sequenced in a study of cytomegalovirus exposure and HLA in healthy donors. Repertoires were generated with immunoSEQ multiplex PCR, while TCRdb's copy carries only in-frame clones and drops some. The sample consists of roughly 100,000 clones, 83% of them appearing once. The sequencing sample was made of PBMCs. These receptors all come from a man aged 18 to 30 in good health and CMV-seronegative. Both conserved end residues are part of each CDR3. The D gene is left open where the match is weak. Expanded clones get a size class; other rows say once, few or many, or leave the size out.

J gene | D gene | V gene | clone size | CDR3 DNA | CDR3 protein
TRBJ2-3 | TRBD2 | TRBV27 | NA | TGTGCCAGCAGTCCGGGACTAGCGGGAGGGTTAACAGATACGCAGTATTTT | CASSPGLAGGLTDTQYF
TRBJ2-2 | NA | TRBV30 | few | TGTGCCTGGAGTGTACCCAGAGAGGACACCGGGGAGCTGTTTTTT | CAWSVPREDTGELFF
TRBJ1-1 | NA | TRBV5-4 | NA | TGTGCCAGCAGCCCGTTCCGTTTGAACACTGAAGCTTTCTTT | CASSPFRLNTEAFF
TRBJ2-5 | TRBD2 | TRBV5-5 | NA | TGTGCCAGCTCCAAAGCGGGATTATTGGAGACCCAGTACTTC | CASSKAGLLETQYF
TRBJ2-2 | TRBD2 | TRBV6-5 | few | TGTGCCAGCAGAACGGGAGGAGCCGGGGAGCTGTTTTTT | CASRTGGAGELFF
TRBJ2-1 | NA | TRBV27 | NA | TGTGCCAGCAGTTTCATCCCTCAGGATGAGCAGTTCTTC | CASSFIPQDEQFF
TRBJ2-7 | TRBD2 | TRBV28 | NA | TGTGCCAGCAGTTTATTGGGAGGGCCGGGCGAGCAGTACTTC | CASSLLGGPGEQYF
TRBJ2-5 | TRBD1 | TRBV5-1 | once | TGCGCCAGCAGCTCACAGGGGGCGCGGGAAGAGACCCAGTACTTC | CASSSQGAREETQYF
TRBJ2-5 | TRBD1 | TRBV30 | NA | TGTGCCTGGAGAGAAACAGGGGGAGAGACCCAGTACTTC | CAWRETGGETQYF
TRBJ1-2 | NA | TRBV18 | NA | TGTGCCAGCTCACCACCAGGAGGAACCTATGGCTACACCTTC | CASSPPGGTYGYTF
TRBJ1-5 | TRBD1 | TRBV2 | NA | TGTGCCAGCAGTTTGGACAGGGTTAATCAGCCCCAGCATTTT | CASSLDRVNQPQHF
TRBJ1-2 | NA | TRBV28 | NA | TGTGCCAGCAGTTTCGGGGATAACTATGGCTACACCTTC | CASSFGDNYGYTF
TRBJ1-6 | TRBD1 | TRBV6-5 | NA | TGTGCCAGCAGCCGCACAGGGGGCACTAATTCACCCCTCCACTTT | CASSRTGGTNSPLHF
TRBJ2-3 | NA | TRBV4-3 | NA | TGCGCCAGCAGCCAAGATCGGGCAGGGTGGGCAGATACGCAGTATTTT | CASSQDRAGWADTQYF
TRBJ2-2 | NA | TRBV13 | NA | TGTGCCAGCAGCCGAGGACAGAGGGGGAACACCGGGGAGCTGTTTTTT | CASSRGQRGNTGELFF
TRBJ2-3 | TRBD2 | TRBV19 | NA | TGTGCCAGTAGTCCGGGCTCAGCTAGCGGGAGGCACACAGATACGCAGTATTTT | CASSPGSASGRHTDTQYF
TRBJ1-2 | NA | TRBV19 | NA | TGTGCCAGTAGTCCCCGAGGTACGGAACACTATGGCTACACCTTC | CASSPRGTEHYGYTF
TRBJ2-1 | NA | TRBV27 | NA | TGTGCCAGCAGCCTAGCGAGCTCCTACAATGAGCAGTTCTTC | CASSLASSYNEQFF
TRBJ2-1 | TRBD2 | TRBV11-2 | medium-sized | TGTGCCAGCAGCCCCGGGCGGGCTAGCGGCGACAATGAGCAGTTCTTC | CASSPGRASGDNEQFF
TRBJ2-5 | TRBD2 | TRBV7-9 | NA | TGTGCCACCCCAGCCGGGACTAGCGGGAGAGAGACCCAGTACTTC | CATPAGTSGRETQYF
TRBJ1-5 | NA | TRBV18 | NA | TGTGCCAGCTCACCAAAGTGGGAGCAGCCCCAGCATTTT | CASSPKWEQPQHF
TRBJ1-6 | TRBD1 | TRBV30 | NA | TGTGCCTGGAGGGGGACAGCCGTACCCCTCCACTTT | CAWRGTAVPLHF
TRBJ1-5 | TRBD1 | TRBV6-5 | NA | TGTGCCAGCAGTTACTCTTTCGGGGACAGCCATCAGCCCCAGCATTTT | CASSYSFGDSHQPQHF
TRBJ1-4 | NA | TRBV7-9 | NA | TGTGCCAGCAGGTCGGGGGGGACTAATGAAAAACTGTTTTTT | CASRSGGTNEKLFF
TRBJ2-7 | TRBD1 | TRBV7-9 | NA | TGTGCCAGCAGCTCGACAGGGAACTACGAGCAGTACTTC | CASSSTGNYEQYF
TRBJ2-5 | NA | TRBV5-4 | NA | TGTGCCACAAACCGCGGTTACCAAGAGACCCAGTACTTC | CATNRGYQETQYF
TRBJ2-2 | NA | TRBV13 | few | TGTGCCAGCAGCTTAGAACAGGTCACCGGGGAGCTGTTTTTT | CASSLEQVTGELFF
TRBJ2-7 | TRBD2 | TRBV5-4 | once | TGTGCCAGCAGCTTCGATAGCGGGAGAGGCGAGCAGTACTTC | CASSFDSGRGEQYF
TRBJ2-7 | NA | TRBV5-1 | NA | TGCGCCAGCAGTCTTAATGCCGTTTATACCTACGAGCAGTACTTC | CASSLNAVYTYEQYF
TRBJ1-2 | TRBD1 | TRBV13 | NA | TGTGCCAGCAGCTCCGGGACAGACTATGGCTACACCTTC | CASSSGTDYGYTF
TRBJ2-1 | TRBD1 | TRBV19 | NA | TGTGCCAGTTCTGAGGGCAGGGGGCCCTACAATGAGCAGTTCTTC | CASSEGRGPYNEQFF
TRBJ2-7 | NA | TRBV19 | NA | TGTGCCAGTAGGAAATGGGGACTTTCCTACGAGCAGTACTTC | CASRKWGLSYEQYF
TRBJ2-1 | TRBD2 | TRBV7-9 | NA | TGTGCCAGCAGCCAAGAAGGTGGGAGGGATGAGCAGTTCTTC | CASSQEGGRDEQFF
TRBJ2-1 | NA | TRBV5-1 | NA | TGCGCCAGCGGACCAGGACTGATAAACAATGAGCAGTTCTTC | CASGPGLINNEQFF
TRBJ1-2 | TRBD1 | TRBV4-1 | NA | TGCGCCAGCAGCCAAGACGAGTGGCAGGGGGCGAGCTATGGCTACACCTTC | CASSQDEWQGASYGYTF
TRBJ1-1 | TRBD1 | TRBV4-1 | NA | TGCGCCAGCTGGGGACAGGGTCGGACTGAAGCTTTCTTT | CASWGQGRTEAFF
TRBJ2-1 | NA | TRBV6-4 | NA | TGTGCCAGCAGTGGGGAAGCGGGTTCCTACAATGAGCAGTTCTTC | CASSGEAGSYNEQFF
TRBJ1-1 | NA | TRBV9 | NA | TGTGCCAGCACCAATGAGGGGAACACTGAAGCTTTCTTT | CASTNEGNTEAFF
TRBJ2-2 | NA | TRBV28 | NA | TGTGCCAGCAGTTTATTACTGGGGGAGCTGTTTTTT | CASSLLLGELFF
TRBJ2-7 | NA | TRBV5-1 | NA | TGCGCCAGCAGCCGGGCGGGCCAGTACGAGCAGTACTTC | CASSRAGQYEQYF
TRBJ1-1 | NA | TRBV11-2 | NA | TGTGCCAGCAGCTTATCTTTACTCGGCACTGAAGCTTTCTTT | CASSLSLLGTEAFF
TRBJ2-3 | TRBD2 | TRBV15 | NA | TGTGCCACCAGCAGAGATCGGGGAGCGGGAGCTACAGATACGCAGTATTTT | CATSRDRGAGATDTQYF
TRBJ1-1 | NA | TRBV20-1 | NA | TGCAGTGCTCCTGTGGGGGGGCTGGCTTTCTTT | CSAPVGGLAFF
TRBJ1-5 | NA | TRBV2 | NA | TGTGCCAGCAGTGAAGCAAGGAAAACAGGCGGACAGCCCCAGCATTTT | CASSEARKTGGQPQHF
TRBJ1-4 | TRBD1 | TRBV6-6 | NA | TGTGCCAGCAGTTACTCGAAACGGGACAGGGCTGAAAAACTGTTTTTT | CASSYSKRDRAEKLFF
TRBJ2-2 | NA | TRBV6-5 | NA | TGTGCCAGCAGTCCCACGGGGATGAACACCGGGGAGCTGTTTTTT | CASSPTGMNTGELFF
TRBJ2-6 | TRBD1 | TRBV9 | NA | TGTGCCAGCAGCGCGATGGACAGGGCTGGGGCCAACGTCCTGACTTTC | CASSAMDRAGANVLTF
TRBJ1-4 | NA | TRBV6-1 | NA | TGTGCCAGCATTCTTTTGGCTAACGGGGAAAAACTGTTTTTT | CASILLANGEKLFF
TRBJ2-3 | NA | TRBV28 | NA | TGTGCCAGCGGAGCGCACCCAGTCTACACAGATACGCAGTATTTT | CASGAHPVYTDTQYF
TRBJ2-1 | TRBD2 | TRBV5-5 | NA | TGTGCCAGCAGCTTATCCGGGGGGTCCTACAATGAGCAGTTCTTC | CASSLSGGSYNEQFF
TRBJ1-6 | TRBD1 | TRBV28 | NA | TGTGCCAGCAGTTCGGGACAGGGAAATTCACCCCTCCACTTT | CASSSGQGNSPLHF
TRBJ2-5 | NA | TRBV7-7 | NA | TGTGCTAGCAGCTGGAGGGGCGAAGAGACCCAGTACTTC | CASSWRGEETQYF
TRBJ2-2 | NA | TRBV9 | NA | TGTGCCAGCAGCAAACTAGTTCTCGGCGGGGAGCTGTTTTTT | CASSKLVLGGELFF
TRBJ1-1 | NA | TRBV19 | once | TGTGCCAGTGGGGCGCAGGTGAACATGAACACTGAAGCTTTCTTT | CASGAQVNMNTEAFF
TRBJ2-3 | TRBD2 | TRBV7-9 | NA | TGTGCCAGCAGCTTACAAGGACTAGCGGCGATAGGAGATACGCAGTATTTT | CASSLQGLAAIGDTQYF
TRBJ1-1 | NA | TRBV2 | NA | TGTGCCAGCAGTGGGCCAAACACTGAAGCTTTCTTT | CASSGPNTEAFF
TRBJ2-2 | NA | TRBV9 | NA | TGTGCCAGCGCCAGGTCCACCGGGGAGCTGTTTTTT | CASARSTGELFF
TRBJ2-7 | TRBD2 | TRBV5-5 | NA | TGTGCCAGCACTTCCTCCGGGACTATCCCTAACGAGCAGTACTTC | CASTSSGTIPNEQYF
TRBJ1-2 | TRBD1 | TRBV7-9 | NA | TGTTCCAGCAGCTTACCCAAGACGCCCCACGGGACAGGGAATGGCTACACCTTC | CSSSLPKTPHGTGNGYTF